These 27 T cell receptor beta chains were sequenced from one sample in a study of T-cell memory formation after mild COVID-19. Each CDR3 protein is one row after TCRdb ran MiXCR on the 5' RACE reads. This table has about 340,000 distinct CDR3 sequences, roughly 15% appearing once. Sequenced material: PBMCs or a T cell subset sorted from them (not recorded which). The receptors shown here come from a young man who had mild COVID-19 (a few samples of this study predate the infection). Cell type and time point are not known.

In its sample, this clonotype was seen a few times. The chain couples TRBV10-3 to TRBJ2-7; unclear D gene. The ends were cut back, 3 bases at V and 6 bases at J, with 12 bases in the middle. The CDR3 runs to 13 residues. Germline CDR1 reads ENHRY; CDR2 reads SYGVKD. The CDR3 DNA is TGTGCCATCAGTGACGTAATAGCTGGCGAGCAGTACGTC. This gives the protein CAISDVIAGEQYV.

This clonotype was detected only a few times. This chain uses TRBV7-6 with TRBJ2-7; no firm D call. The CDR3 runs 13 residues. CDR1 is SGHVS, CDR2 FNYEAQ, per germline. V was shortened by 3 bases and J by 0 bases, with 6 bases between the two germline ends. CDR3 DNA: TGTGCCAGCAGCTTGGCAGACTCCTACGAGCAGTACGTC. It translates to CASSLADSYEQYV.

The chain is built from TRBV5-1 and TRBJ1-2; 7 bases align to TRBD1. There are 13 residues in the CDR3. The germline V gene has CDR1 SGHRS and CDR2 YFSETQ. The V and J ends lost 1 base and 8 bases, in that order; junction bases with no gene match: 5. CDR3 sequence: CASSLFRDSGYTF. The CDR3 DNA is TGCGCCAGCAGCTTGTTCAGGGACAGCGGCTACACCTTC. Full variable domain (rest looked up from reference TRBV5-1 and TRBJ1-2): KAGVTQTPRYLIKTRGQQVTLSCSPISGHRSVSWYQQTPGQGLQFLFEYFSETQRNKGNFPGRFSGRQFSNSRSEMNVSTLELGDSALYLCASSLFRDSGYTFGSGTRLTVV.

This clonotype was seen ten or more times. CDR3: CASTSQLPYEQYF. CDR3 DNA sequence: TGTGCCAGCACCTCACAGTTACCCTACGAGCAGTACTTC. The chain couples TRBV6-5 to TRBJ2-7; D remains ambiguous. CDR3 size: 13 residues. Trimming removed 7 bases at V and 2 bases at J, with 12 bases between. The germline V gene encodes CDR1 MNHEY and CDR2 SVGAGI.

The chain uses TRBV20-1 and TRBJ2-7; possible D gene TRBD1, 6 bases. Germline CDR1 DFQATT, CDR2 SNEGSKA (reference sequence). CDR3 size: 17 residues. Trimming removed 3 bases from V and 0 bases from J, with 21 bases in between. CDR3 loop: CSARPGTPQTSSYEQYF. DNA of the CDR3: TGCAGTGCTAGGCCGGGGACACCGCAAACGAGCTCCTACGAGCAGTACTTC.

The chain employs TRBV12-3 or TRBV12-4 and TRBJ1-1, with 10 bases matching TRBD1. The CDR3 runs to 14 residues. V was pared by 8 bases and J by 4 bases, with 7 bases of the junction left unmatched. The CDR3 sequence: CASSGQGRGTEAFF. In nucleotides, the CDR3 is TGTGCCAGCTCGGGACAGGGGAGGGGCACTGAAGCTTTCTTT.

The chain employs TRBV6-6 and TRBJ1-1, with 7 positions matching TRBD1. CDR3 size: 16 residues. Germline trimming cut 5 bases from V and 3 bases from J; bases unmatched to any gene: 12. The germline V gene encodes CDR1 MNHNY and CDR2 SVGAGI (reference sequence). The CDR3 is CASSRLTGKYDTEAFF. The DNA of the CDR3 is TGTGCCAGCAGTCGGCTGACAGGGAAGTACGACACTGAAGCTTTCTTT.

This chain uses TRBV9 with TRBJ2-3; D perhaps matches TRBD2 (5 bases). The CDR3 is made up of 14 amino acids. The germline V gene has CDR1 SGDLS and CDR2 YYNGEE. Trimming pared 0 bases from V and 10 bases from J, leaving 15 bases between. The CDR3 nucleotides are TGTGCCAGCAGCGTAGCTGGCCCAGGAGGTGCGCAGTATTTT. This translates into CASSVAGPGGAQYF.

The chain has TRBV5-1 and TRBJ2-7, with TRBD2 matching 14 bases. The CDR3 has 16 residues. The junction had 6 bases not matched to a gene; V was cut back by 4 bases and J by 3 bases. Germline V CDR1 and CDR2: SGHRS, YFSETQ. CDR3 bases: TGCGCCAGCAGCCTGGGACTAGCGGGGGTCCTCTACGAGCAGTACTTC. Encoded protein: CASSLGLAGVLYEQYF.

The CDR3 nucleotides are TGTGCCAGCAGCGTATTAGGCCAAACCTACGAGCAGTACTTC. Translated, it gives CASSVLGQTYEQYF. The chain employs TRBV9 and TRBJ2-7, with D uncertain. With 1 base removed from V and 2 bases from J, the gap between germline ends came to 10 bases. The CDR3 loop spans 14 amino acids. Germline CDR1 is SGDLS and CDR2 is YYNGEE.

The rearrangement joins TRBV5-6 to TRBJ2-6; D not certain. Germline CDR1 reads SGHDT; CDR2 reads YYEEEE. Between the trimmed V and J ends, which lost 4 bases and 2 bases, there was a span of 7 bases. This CDR3 contains 14 residues. CDR3 amino acids: CASSHGTGANVLTF. CDR3 sequence (DNA): TGTGCCAGCAGCCATGGGACTGGGGCCAACGTCCTGACTTTC.

The sample holds a few counts of this clonotype. The J gene is TRBJ2-7, the V gene TRBV13, with D possibly TRBD2 on 5 matching bases. CDR3 length: 15 amino acids. Trimming removed 1 base from V and 1 base from J, with 11 bases in between. The V gene's germline CDR1 is PRHDT and CDR2 FYEKMQ (reference sequence). The CDR3 region has the DNA TGTGCCAGCAGCTTAGAACGGGGAAAATCCTACGAGCAGTACTTC. This gives the protein CASSLERGKSYEQYF.

This clonotype was seen only once. V gene TRBV29-1 combines with J gene TRBJ2-1, with a possible D match to TRBD2 (6 bases). V was pared by 6 bases and J by 9 bases, with 18 bases between. This CDR3 spans 13 amino acids. Germline values: CDR1 SQVTM, CDR2 ANQGSEA. CDR3 coding DNA: TGCAGCGTCCCCCTCCCTAGCGCTAGTGAGCAGTTCTTC. Translated: CSVPLPSASEQFF.

This clonotype was seen more than once but under ten times. J is TRBJ1-2 and V is TRBV15, with 11 bases matching TRBD1. Losses at the gene ends were 1 base for V and 4 bases for J; bases not matched to a gene: 8. Germline CDR1 reads LNHNV; CDR2 reads YYDKDF (reference sequence). The CDR3 runs to 17 residues. The CDR3 coding sequence is TGTGCCACCAGCAGAGGAAAGGACAGGGGGCAGGGCTATGGCTACACCTTC. This gives the protein CATSRGKDRGQGYGYTF. The full variable domain, completed using reference TRBV15 and TRBJ1-2, is DAMVIQNPRYQVTQFGKPVTLSCSQTLNHNVMYWYQQKSSQAPKLLFHYYDKDFNNEADTPDNFQSRRPNTSFCFLDIRSPGLGDTAMYLCATSRGKDRGQGYGYTFGSGTRLTVV.

The chain carries TRBV4-1 and TRBJ1-1; no clear D. Germline-derived CDR1 and CDR2 are MGHRA and YSYEKL. This CDR3 has 14 residues. V lost 4 bases, J lost 4 bases, and 13 bases lay in between. As DNA, the CDR3 is TGCGCCAGCAGCCCCTTGGGCAGATCCACTGAAGCTTTCTTT. This translates into CASSPLGRSTEAFF.

This clonotype was observed a handful of times. The chain is built from TRBV7-9 and TRBJ2-1, with 10 bases identical to TRBD2. The CDR3 is made up of 15 amino acids. Germline V CDR1 and CDR2: SEHNR, FQNEAQ (reference sequence). Germline trimming cut 5 bases from V and 4 bases from J; bases unmatched to any gene: 5. CDR3 protein: CASSDLAGVYNEQFF. CDR3 DNA sequence: TGTGCCAGCAGCGACCTAGCGGGGGTATACAATGAGCAGTTCTTC.

The gene calls are TRBV28 and TRBJ1-2; 8 nucleotides match TRBD1. This CDR3 has 15 amino acids. V gave up 6 bases and J gave up 7 bases; unmatched junction bases: 13. Germline V CDR1 and CDR2: MDHEN, SYDVKM. CDR3 nucleotides: TGTGCCAGCAGCACCCCCTCGACAGGGGCGGGTGGCTACACCTTC. This gives the protein CASSTPSTGAGGYTF.

This sequence joins TRBV7-6 and TRBJ2-1; D gene uncertain. CDR1 is SGHVS and CDR2 is FNYEAQ in the germline V gene. The CDR3 runs to 15 residues. V was pared by 6 bases and J by 0 bases, with 12 bases between. The CDR3 reads CASRLFHSSYNEQFF. In DNA, the CDR3 is TGTGCCAGCAGGCTTTTCCACTCCTCCTACAATGAGCAGTTCTTC.

The genes are TRBV6-5 and TRBJ1-2, with unresolved D. The germline V and J ends were trimmed by 0 bases and 4 bases, with 12 bases remaining between them. This CDR3 region has 15 residues. Germline V gene data show CDR1 as MNHEY and CDR2 as SVGAGI. The CDR3 reads CASSYSSGGSYGYTF. DNA of the CDR3: TGTGCCAGCAGTTACTCGAGTGGAGGAAGCTATGGCTACACCTTC.

This clonotype was counted at least ten times. The chain is built from TRBV28 and TRBJ2-7, with a tentative D call TRBD2 (7 bases). Germline assignment: CDR1 MDHEN and CDR2 SYDVKM. Trimming cost V 6 bases and J 3 bases, with 18 bases left between them. The length of the CDR3 is 15 residues. CDR3 residues: CASSEGGAPSYEQYV. The CDR3 DNA reads TGTGCCAGCAGCGAAGGGGGGGCCCCAAGCTACGAGCAGTACGTC.

The chain recombines TRBV7-8 with TRBJ2-1; D is uncertain. The CDR3 covers 13 residues. V was pared by 5 bases and J by 8 bases, with 13 bases between. The germline gives CDR1 SGHVS, CDR2 FQNEAQ. The CDR3 spells CASSGSDGHEQFF. The CDR3, as DNA: TGTGCCAGCAGCGGGTCTGATGGGCATGAGCAGTTCTTC.

In this sample, this clonotype turned up a few times. This chain uses TRBV24-1 with TRBJ2-3; TRBD2 might be the D (7 bases). The ends were cut back, 3 bases at V and 4 bases at J, with 13 bases in the middle. CDR3 length: 15 amino acids. Looked up from germline, CDR1 is KGHDR and CDR2 is SFDVKD. The CDR3 coding sequence is TGTGCCACCAGTGATGCGCAGGGGAGGGCAGATACGCAGTATTTT. It encodes CATSDAQGRADTQYF.

This clonotype was recorded a few times. The V call is TRBV6-6, the J call TRBJ1-3; TRBD1 aligns across 12 bases. Germline V lookup: CDR1 MNHNY, CDR2 SVGAGI (reference sequence). The CDR3 totals 19 residues. The V gene end was trimmed by 3 bases and the J gene end by 0 bases; junction bases not matched to a gene: 9. CDR3 protein: CASSYERDRGRRSGNTIYF. CDR3 sequence (DNA): TGTGCCAGCAGTTATGAACGGGACAGGGGGCGCCGCTCTGGAAACACCATATATTTT.

This clonotype was observed a handful of times. V is TRBV12-3 or TRBV12-4 and J is TRBJ2-5, with D perhaps matching TRBD1 (6 bases). This CDR3 has 13 amino acids. V lost 7 bases to trimming and J lost 3 bases, with 12 bases between them. The CDR3 region is CASTGQPKETQYF. Written as DNA, the CDR3 is TGTGCCAGCACCGGACAGCCCAAAGAGACCCAGTACTTC.

This clonotype showed up just a few times. The J gene is TRBJ1-6, the V gene TRBV5-1; 9 bases are shared with TRBD1. This CDR3 has 18 amino acids. The germline CDR1 and CDR2 sequences are SGHRS and YFSETQ. Losses at the gene ends were 2 bases for V and 6 bases for J; bases not matched to a gene: 12. CDR3 loop: CASSLAARTGAFNSPLHF. CDR3 bases: TGCGCCAGCAGCTTAGCGGCTAGGACAGGGGCGTTTAATTCACCCCTCCACTTT.

The chain couples TRBV9 to TRBJ2-5; 8 bases agree with TRBD2. The CDR3 spans 15 residues. With V trimmed by 2 bases and J by 5 bases, 8 bases remained unmatched. Germline V gene lookup returns CDR1 SGDLS and CDR2 YYNGEE. The CDR3 nucleotides read TGTGCCAGCAGCGTCGGAGTAGCGGGGATTGAGACCCAGTACTTC. Translation: CASSVGVAGIETQYF.

This clonotype was counted ten times or more. This rearrangement joins TRBV7-2 to TRBJ1-6, with TRBD1 matching 8 bases. After removal of 5 bases from V and 10 bases from J, the junction contained 10 bases not matched to a gene. Germline V gives CDR1 SGHTA, CDR2 FQGNSA. The CDR3 is made up of 15 amino acids. CDR3 sequence reads: CASSGGGQGRSPLHF. The DNA of the CDR3 is TGTGCCAGCAGCGGGGGCGGACAGGGCAGATCACCCCTCCACTTT.